The next 8 T cell receptor beta chains were all read from a single sample in a study of T cells expressing NK-cell markers. Reanalyzing the 5' RACE reads, TCRdb keeps one entry per CDR3 protein, without DNA. The sample features almost 450,000 distinct CDR3 sequences, with 6% to 9.5% in its top ten. The specimen sequenced was blood T cells: a sorted CD56 or NKG2C T cell subset, CD4+ or CD8+ T cells, or bulk PBMC T cells (not recorded which). These receptors all come from a woman between 18 and 70 years old in good health.

This sequence joins TRBV7-2 and TRBJ2-1; the TCRdb D gene call, TRBD1, has no DNA to confirm it. This CDR3 comprises 13 residues. Germline CDR1 is SGHTA and CDR2 is FQGNSA. The CDR3 region is CASSSRAYNEQFF.

CDR3 region: CASSSDRGETQYF. The chain links TRBV5-1 to TRBJ2-5. Germline-derived CDR1 and CDR2 are SGHRS and YFSETQ. This CDR3 comprises 13 residues.

The CDR3 here is CASSQDGRASGELFF. This chain joins TRBV4-3 and TRBJ2-2; with no DNA, the TCRdb D assignment of TRBD2 cannot be verified. Germline loops: CDR1 LGHNA, CDR2 YSLEER. The CDR3 has 15 residues.

This chain joins TRBV14 and TRBJ1-2; TCRdb calls TRBD1, which cannot be checked without DNA. Germline CDR1 reads SGHDN; CDR2 reads FVKESK. This CDR3 comprises 15 residues. CDR3 amino acids: CASSQDAGAHYGYTF. The complete variable domain, with remaining parts taken from reference TRBV14 and TRBJ1-2, reads EAGVTQFPSHSVIEKGQTVTLRCDPISGHDNLYWYRRVMGKEIKFLLHFVKESKQDESGMPNNRFLAERTGGTYSTLKVQPAELEDSGVYFCASSQDAGAHYGYTFGSGTRLTVV.

The chain uses TRBV9 and TRBJ1-1. The CDR3 covers 13 residues. Germline V gives CDR1 SGDLS, CDR2 YYNGEE. The CDR3 loop reads CASSVALNTEAFF. Drawing the rest from reference TRBV9 and TRBJ1-1, the complete variable domain is DSGVTQTPKHLITATGQRVTLRCSPRSGDLSVYWYQQSLDQGLQFLIQYYNGEERAKGNILERFSAQQFPDLHSELNLSSLELGDSALYFCASSVALNTEAFFGQGTRLTVV.

This rearrangement joins TRBV5-1 to TRBJ1-1; the D call of TRBD1 rests on TCRdb alone, since no DNA is present to check it. Germline V gene sequence: CDR1 SGHRS, CDR2 YFSETQ. The CDR3 has 14 amino acids. The CDR3 reads CASSSGTGNTEAFF.

V and J are TRBV29-1 and TRBJ1-2; TCRdb designates TRBD1, a call that cannot be tested without DNA. CDR3 size: 12 residues. Germline V lookup: CDR1 SQVTM, CDR2 ANQGSEA. CDR3 protein: CSVGTGGGGYTF.

V usage is TRBV27 and J usage is TRBJ2-7. CDR1 MNHEY and CDR2 SMNVEV come from the germline V gene (reference sequence). The length of the CDR3 is 12 residues. The CDR3 reads CASSLPNAEQYF.